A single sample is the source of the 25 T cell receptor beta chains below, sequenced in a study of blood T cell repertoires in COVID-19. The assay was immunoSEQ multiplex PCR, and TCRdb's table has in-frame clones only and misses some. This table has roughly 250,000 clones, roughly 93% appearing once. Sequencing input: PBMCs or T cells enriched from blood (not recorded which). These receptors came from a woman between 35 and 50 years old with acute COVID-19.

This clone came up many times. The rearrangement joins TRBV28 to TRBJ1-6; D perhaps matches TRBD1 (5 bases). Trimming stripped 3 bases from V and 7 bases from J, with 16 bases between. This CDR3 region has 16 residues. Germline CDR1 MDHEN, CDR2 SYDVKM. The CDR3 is CASSFQTSGRNSPLHF. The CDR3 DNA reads TGTGCCAGCAGTTTTCAGACCTCAGGGCGCAATTCACCCCTCCACTTT.

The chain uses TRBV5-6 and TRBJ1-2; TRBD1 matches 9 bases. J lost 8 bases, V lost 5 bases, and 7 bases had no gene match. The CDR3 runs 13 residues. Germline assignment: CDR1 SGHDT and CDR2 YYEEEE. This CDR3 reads CASSLDRGAGYTF. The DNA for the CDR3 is TGTGCCAGCAGTCTGGACAGGGGAGCCGGCTACACCTTC.

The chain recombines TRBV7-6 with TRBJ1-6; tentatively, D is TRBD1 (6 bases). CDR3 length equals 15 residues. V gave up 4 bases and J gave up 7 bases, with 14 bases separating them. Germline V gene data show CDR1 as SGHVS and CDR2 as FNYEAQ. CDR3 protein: CASSSHTGSNSPLHF. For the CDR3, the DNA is TGTGCCAGCAGCTCACACACAGGGTCGAATTCACCCCTCCACTTT. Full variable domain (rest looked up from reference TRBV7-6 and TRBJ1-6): GAGVSQSPRYKVTKRGQDVALRCDPISGHVSLYWYRQALGQGPEFLTYFNYEAQQDKSGLPNDRFSAERPEGSISTLTIQRTEQRDSAMYRCASSSHTGSNSPLHFGNGTRLTVT.

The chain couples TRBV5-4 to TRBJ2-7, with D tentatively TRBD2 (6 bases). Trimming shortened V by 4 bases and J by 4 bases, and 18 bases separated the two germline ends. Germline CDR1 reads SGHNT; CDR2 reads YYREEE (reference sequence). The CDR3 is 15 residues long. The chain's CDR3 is CASSPGGRSNYEQYF. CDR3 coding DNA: TGTGCCAGCAGCCCCGGGGGACGCAGTAATTACGAGCAGTACTTC. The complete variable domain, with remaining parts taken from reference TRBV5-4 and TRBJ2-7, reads ETGVTQSPTHLIKTRGQQVTLRCSSQSGHNTVSWYQQALGQGPQFIFQYYREEENGRGNFPPRFSGLQFPNYSSELNVNALELDDSALYLCASSPGGRSNYEQYFGPGTRLTVT.

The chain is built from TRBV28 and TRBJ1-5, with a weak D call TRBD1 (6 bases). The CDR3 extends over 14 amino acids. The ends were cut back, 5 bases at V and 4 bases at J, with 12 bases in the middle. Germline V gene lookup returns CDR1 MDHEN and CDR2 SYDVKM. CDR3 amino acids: CASSIGQTNQPQHF. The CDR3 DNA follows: TGTGCCAGCAGTATCGGACAGACAAATCAGCCCCAGCATTTT. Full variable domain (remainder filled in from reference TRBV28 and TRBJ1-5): DVKVTQSSRYLVKRTGEKVFLECVQDMDHENMFWYRQDPGLGLRLIYFSYDVKMKEKGDIPEGYSVSREKKERFSLILESASTNQTSMYLCASSIGQTNQPQHFGDGTRLSIL.

CDR3 bases: TGTGCCATCAGTGCCACAGGGAACTCTGGAAACACCATATATTTT. As protein: CAISATGNSGNTIYF. The gene calls are TRBV10-3 and TRBJ1-3; D possibly corresponds to TRBD1 (6 bases). Germline V gene sequence: CDR1 ENHRY, CDR2 SYGVKD. This CDR3 is built from 15 residues. V was cut by 4 bases and J by 0 bases, with 10 bases left in between.

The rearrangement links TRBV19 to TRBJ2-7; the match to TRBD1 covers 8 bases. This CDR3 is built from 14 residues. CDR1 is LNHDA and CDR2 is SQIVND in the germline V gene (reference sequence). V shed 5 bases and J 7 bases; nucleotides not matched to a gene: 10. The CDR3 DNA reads TGTGCCAGTAGTCCAACGGAACAGGGGGAGGAGCAGTACTTC. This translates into CASSPTEQGEEQYF.

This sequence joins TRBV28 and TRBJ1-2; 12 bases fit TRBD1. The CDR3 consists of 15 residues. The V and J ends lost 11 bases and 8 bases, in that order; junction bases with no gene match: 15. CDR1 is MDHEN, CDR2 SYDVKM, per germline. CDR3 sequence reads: CAARKGTGGAWGYTF. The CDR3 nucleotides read TGTGCCGCCAGAAAAGGGACAGGGGGCGCCTGGGGCTACACCTTC.

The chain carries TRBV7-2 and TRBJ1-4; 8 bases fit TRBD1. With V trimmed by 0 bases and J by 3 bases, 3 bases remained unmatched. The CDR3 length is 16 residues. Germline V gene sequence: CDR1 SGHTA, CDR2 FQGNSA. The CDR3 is CASSLAQGAPNEKLFF. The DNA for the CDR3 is TGTGCCAGCAGCTTAGCCCAGGGGGCGCCTAATGAAAAACTGTTTTTT.

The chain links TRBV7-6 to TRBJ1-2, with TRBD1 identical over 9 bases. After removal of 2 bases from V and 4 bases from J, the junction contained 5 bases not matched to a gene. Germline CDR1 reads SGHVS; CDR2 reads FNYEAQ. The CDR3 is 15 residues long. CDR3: CASSLFPGQGYGYTF. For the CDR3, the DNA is TGTGCCAGCAGCTTATTTCCGGGACAGGGCTATGGCTACACCTTC. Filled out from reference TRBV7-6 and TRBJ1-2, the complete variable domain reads GAGVSQSPRYKVTKRGQDVALRCDPISGHVSLYWYRQALGQGPEFLTYFNYEAQQDKSGLPNDRFSAERPEGSISTLTIQRTEQRDSAMYRCASSLFPGQGYGYTFGSGTRLTVV.

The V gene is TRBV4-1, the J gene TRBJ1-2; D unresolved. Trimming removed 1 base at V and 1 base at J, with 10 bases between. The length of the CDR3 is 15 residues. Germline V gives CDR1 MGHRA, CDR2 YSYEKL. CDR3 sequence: CASSQASTVNYGYTF. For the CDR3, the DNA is TGCGCCAGCAGCCAAGCTTCGACTGTTAACTATGGCTACACCTTC.

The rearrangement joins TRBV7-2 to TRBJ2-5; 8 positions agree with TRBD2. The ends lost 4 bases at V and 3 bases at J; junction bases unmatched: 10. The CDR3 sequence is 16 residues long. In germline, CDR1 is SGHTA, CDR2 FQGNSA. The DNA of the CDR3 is TGTGCCAGCAGCTCTGGTGGACTAGCAGTAAAAGAGACCCAGTACTTC. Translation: CASSSGGLAVKETQYF.

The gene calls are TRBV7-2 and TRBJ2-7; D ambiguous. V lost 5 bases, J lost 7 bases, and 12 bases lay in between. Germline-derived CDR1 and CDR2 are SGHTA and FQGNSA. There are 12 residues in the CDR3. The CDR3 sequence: CASSPYVGEQYF. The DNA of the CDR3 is TGTGCCAGCAGCCCCTACGTCGGGGAGCAGTACTTC.

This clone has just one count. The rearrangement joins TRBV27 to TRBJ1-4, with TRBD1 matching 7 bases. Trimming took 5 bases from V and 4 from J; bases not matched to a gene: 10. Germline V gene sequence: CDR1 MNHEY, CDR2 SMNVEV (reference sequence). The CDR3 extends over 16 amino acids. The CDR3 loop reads CASSPTGEGNNEKLFF. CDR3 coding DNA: TGTGCCAGCAGTCCCACAGGGGAAGGCAATAATGAAAAACTGTTTTTT.

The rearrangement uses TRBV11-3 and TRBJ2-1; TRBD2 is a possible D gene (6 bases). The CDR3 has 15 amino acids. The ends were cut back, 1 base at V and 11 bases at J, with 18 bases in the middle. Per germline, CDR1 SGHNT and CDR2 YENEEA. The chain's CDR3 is CASSLGGRDFPKQFF. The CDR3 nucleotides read TGTGCCAGCAGCTTAGGCGGAAGGGACTTCCCGAAGCAGTTCTTC.

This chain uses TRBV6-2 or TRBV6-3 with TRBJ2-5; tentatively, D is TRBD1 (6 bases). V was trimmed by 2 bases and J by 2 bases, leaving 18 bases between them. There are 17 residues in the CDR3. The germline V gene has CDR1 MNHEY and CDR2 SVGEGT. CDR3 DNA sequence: TGTGCCAGCAGTTACGCCCCGGGACACCCCAGACAAGAGACCCAGTACTTC. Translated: CASSYAPGHPRQETQYF.

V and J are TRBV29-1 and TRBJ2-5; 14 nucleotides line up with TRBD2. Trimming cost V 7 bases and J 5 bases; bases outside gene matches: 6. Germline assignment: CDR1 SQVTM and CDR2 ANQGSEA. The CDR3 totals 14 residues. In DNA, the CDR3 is TGCAGCGCTGGGACTAGCGGGAGTGGGGAGACCCAGTACTTC. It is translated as CSAGTSGSGETQYF.

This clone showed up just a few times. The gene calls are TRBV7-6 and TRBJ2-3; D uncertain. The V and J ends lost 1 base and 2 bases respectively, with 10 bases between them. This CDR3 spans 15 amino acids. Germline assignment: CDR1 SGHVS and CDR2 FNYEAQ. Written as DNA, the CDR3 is TGTGCCAGCAGCTTAGTTGACAAGCCCACAGATACGCAGTATTTT. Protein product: CASSLVDKPTDTQYF.

The CDR3 region has the DNA TGTGCCAGCAGCCCGGTGACTAGCGGGAATAGGGGCGAGCAGTACTTC. Encoded protein: CASSPVTSGNRGEQYF. J is TRBJ2-7 and V is TRBV7-9; 11 bases fit TRBD2. The junction had 12 bases not matched to a gene; V was cut back by 5 bases and J by 6 bases. CDR3 size: 16 residues. CDR1 SEHNR and CDR2 FQNEAQ come from the germline V gene (reference sequence). The full variable domain, its missing parts supplied by reference TRBV7-9 and TRBJ2-7, is DTGVSQNPRHKITKRGQNVTFRCDPISEHNRLYWYRQTLGQGPEFLTYFQNEAQLEKSRLLSDRFSAERPKGSFSTLEIQRTEQGDSAMYLCASSPVTSGNRGEQYFGPGTRLTVT.

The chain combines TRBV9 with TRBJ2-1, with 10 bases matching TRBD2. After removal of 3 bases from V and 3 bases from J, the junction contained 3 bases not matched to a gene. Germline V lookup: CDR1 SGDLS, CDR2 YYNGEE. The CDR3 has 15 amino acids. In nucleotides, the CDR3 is TGTGCCAGCAGCGGCCCTAGCGGGGGCTACAATGAGCAGTTCTTC. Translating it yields CASSGPSGGYNEQFF.

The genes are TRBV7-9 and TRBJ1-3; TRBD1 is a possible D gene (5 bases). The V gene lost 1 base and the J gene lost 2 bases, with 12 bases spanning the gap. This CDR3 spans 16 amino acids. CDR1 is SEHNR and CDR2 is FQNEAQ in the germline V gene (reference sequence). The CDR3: CASSLGGKPTGNTIYF. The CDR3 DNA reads TGTGCCAGCAGCTTAGGGGGCAAGCCTACTGGAAACACCATATATTTT.

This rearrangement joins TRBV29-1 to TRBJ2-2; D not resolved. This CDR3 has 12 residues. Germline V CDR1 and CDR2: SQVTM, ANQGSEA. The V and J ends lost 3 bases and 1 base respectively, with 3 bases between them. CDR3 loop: CSVERNTGELFF. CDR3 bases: TGCAGCGTTGAGAGGAACACCGGGGAGCTGTTTTTT.

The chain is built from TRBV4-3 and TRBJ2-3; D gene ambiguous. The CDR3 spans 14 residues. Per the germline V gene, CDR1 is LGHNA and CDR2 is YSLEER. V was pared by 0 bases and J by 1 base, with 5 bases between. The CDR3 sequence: CASSQDSGTDTQYF. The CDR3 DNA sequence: TGCGCCAGCAGCCAAGATTCAGGCACAGATACGCAGTATTTT.

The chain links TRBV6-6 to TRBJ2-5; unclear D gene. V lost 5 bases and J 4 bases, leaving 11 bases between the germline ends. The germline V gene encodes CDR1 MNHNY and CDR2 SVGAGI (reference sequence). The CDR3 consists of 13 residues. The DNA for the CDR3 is TGTGCCAGCAGTAACCCGGTCCCAGAGACCCAGTACTTC. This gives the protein CASSNPVPETQYF.

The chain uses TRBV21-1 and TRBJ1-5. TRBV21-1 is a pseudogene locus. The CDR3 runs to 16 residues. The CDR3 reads CASSKVVGRFNQPQHF. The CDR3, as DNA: TGTGCCAGCAGCAAAGTGGTGGGGAGATTCAATCAGCCCCAGCATTTT.